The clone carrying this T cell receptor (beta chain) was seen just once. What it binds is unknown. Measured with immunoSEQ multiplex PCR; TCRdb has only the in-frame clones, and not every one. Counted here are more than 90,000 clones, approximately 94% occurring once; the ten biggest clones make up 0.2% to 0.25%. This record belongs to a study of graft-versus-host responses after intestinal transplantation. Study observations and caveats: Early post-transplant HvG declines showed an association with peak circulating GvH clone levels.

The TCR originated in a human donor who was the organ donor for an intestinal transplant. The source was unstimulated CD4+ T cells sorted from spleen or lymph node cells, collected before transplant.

The CDR3 sequence is CASSTSSGLSYTQYF. The CDR3 DNA reads TGTGCCAGCAGCACTTCTAGCGGGCTCAGTTATACGCAGTATTTT. The chain links TRBV7-2 to TRBJ2-3; 8 nucleotides line up with TRBD2. This CDR3 is built from 15 residues. J lost 7 bases, V lost 5 bases, and 11 bases had no gene match. CDR1 SGHTA and CDR2 FQGNSA come from the germline V gene.